Presented here are 26 T cell receptor beta chains from one specimen sequenced in a study of Ad26.COV2.S vaccination and SARS-CoV-2 variants (dated by TCRdb to the early 2020s). The protocol used for the library was the immunoSEQ multiplex PCR assay. This is the immuneACCESS table as TCRdb keeps it, with only in-frame sequences that have V and J called. A part of the clones is gone; compared with another copy, unresolved V genes explain less than half, and the rest is unexplained. This sample comprises roughly 500,000 clones, roughly nine tenths of them detected only once. The ten top clones hold about 2.5% of the sample. The intended sense of this specimen's treatment or condition label: about 20 received Ad26.COV2.S at low or high dose, single or two shots; 5 received placebo; per-sample allocation not given. For vaccine and placebo recipients, repertoires were sequenced using samples collected on day 63 after the first injection.

Sequenced material: peripheral blood, taken in a trial of Ad26.COV2.S vaccine versus placebo. These receptors all stem from a person aged 18-60 years who received the Ad26.COV2.S COVID-19 vaccine or a placebo.

This chain connects TRBV4-3 to TRBJ1-2; 9 bases match TRBD1. The CDR3 totals 17 residues. The germline V gene has CDR1 LGHNA and CDR2 YSLEER. The ends lost 0 bases at V and 5 bases at J; junction bases unmatched: 10. For the CDR3, the DNA is TGCGCCAGCAGCCAAGATACAGGACAGGGGCGTCTTTATGGCTACACCTTC. Translated: CASSQDTGQGRLYGYTF.

J is TRBJ2-1 and V is TRBV6-2 or TRBV6-3; D might be TRBD2 (5 bases). Trimming left V 0 bases short and J 2 bases short, with 17 bases between. CDR1 MNHEY and CDR2 SVGEGT come from the germline V gene. The CDR3 spans 18 residues. CDR3 sequence (DNA): TGTGCCAGCAGTTACTCCGGTCTAGCCACCCCACCCTACAATGAGCAGTTCTTC. Translating it yields CASSYSGLATPPYNEQFF.

This chain connects TRBV3-1 (or the pseudogene TRBV3-2) to TRBJ1-4; no definite D call. Between the trimmed V and J ends, which lost 5 bases and 0 bases, there was a span of 10 bases. The germline CDR1 and CDR2 sequences are LGHDT and YNNKEL (reference sequence). This CDR3 comprises 15 residues. The CDR3 loop reads CASSWGFPTNEKLFF. The CDR3 nucleotides are TGTGCCAGCAGCTGGGGATTTCCAACTAATGAAAAACTGTTTTTT.

The chain is built from TRBV2 and TRBJ1-2; 7 bases are a match to TRBD1. The CDR3 covers 12 residues. Germline assignment: CDR1 SNHLY and CDR2 FYNNEI. V lost 7 bases and J lost 7; bases outside the gene matches: 6. DNA for the CDR3: TGTGCCAGCAAAAAGGAGGGGGCTGGCTACACCTTC. Encoded protein: CASKKEGAGYTF.

With regard to this clone: Other DNA sequences in the sample encode the same CDR3. The genes are TRBV18 and TRBJ2-1, with D possibly TRBD2 on 6 matching bases. The germline V gene has CDR1 KGHSH and CDR2 LQKENI. The CDR3 is 15 residues long. The V end lost 0 bases, the J end lost 0 bases, and 6 bases lay between the germline ends. The CDR3: CASSPPGGSYNEQFF. CDR3 nucleotide sequence: TGTGCCAGCTCACCACCGGGAGGCTCCTACAATGAGCAGTTCTTC.

The gene calls are TRBV30 and TRBJ1-4, with 9 bases fitting TRBD1. V was pared by 4 bases and J by 7 bases, with 16 bases of the junction left unmatched. CDR1 is GTSNPN and CDR2 is SVGIG in the germline V gene (reference sequence). The CDR3 runs 17 residues. The CDR3 spells CAWTQKRGTGMSEKLFF. CDR3 DNA sequence: TGTGCCTGGACTCAGAAGAGAGGGACAGGGATGAGTGAAAAACTGTTTTTT.

The chain joins TRBV4-1 to TRBJ2-1; possibly TRBD1 for D (6 bases). Germline loops: CDR1 MGHRA, CDR2 YSYEKL. The CDR3 spans 18 residues. V was trimmed by 4 bases and J by 5 bases, leaving 24 bases between them. CDR3 region: CASSRAPRGLLYHNEQFF. CDR3 nucleotide sequence: TGCGCCAGCAGCCGCGCGCCCAGGGGCCTTCTTTACCACAATGAGCAGTTCTTC.

The chain employs TRBV5-6 and TRBJ1-1; TRBD1 agrees at 8 bases. The CDR3 runs 14 residues. In germline, CDR1 is SGHDT, CDR2 YYEEEE. V dropped 2 bases and J dropped 7; count of bases not matched to a gene: 7. CDR3 region: CASSFHDRGGEAFF. In nucleotides, the CDR3 is TGTGCCAGCAGCTTCCACGACAGGGGTGGTGAAGCTTTCTTT.

This sequence joins TRBV12-2 and TRBJ1-6; the tabulated D call, TRBD1, remains unverified against the DNA. TRBV12-2 is tagged as a pseudogene. The CDR3 length is 18 residues. The CDR3 DNA is TGTGCAAGTCGCCCCGGTCGCTCGCCGGGACAGGGGGATTCACCCCTCCACTTT. It codes for CASRPGRSPGQGDSPLHF.

The chain is built from TRBV28 and TRBJ1-2; unclear D gene. The germline gives CDR1 MDHEN, CDR2 SYDVKM. The CDR3 is made up of 13 amino acids. The V end lost 8 bases, the J end lost 2 bases, and 12 bases lay between the germline ends. CDR3 sequence (DNA): TGTGCCAGCTTTGACACGATGAACTATGGCTACACCTTC. Translating it yields CASFDTMNYGYTF.

This clone has a single count. CDR3 residues: CASSLGWDTGELFF. DNA for the CDR3: TGTGCCAGCAGCTTAGGATGGGACACCGGGGAGCTGTTTTTT. J is TRBJ2-2 and V is TRBV5-5, with D uncertain. Germline V gene data show CDR1 as SGHKS and CDR2 as YYEKEE (reference sequence). The CDR3 extends over 14 amino acids. V was pared by 2 bases and J by 3 bases, with 8 bases between.

This sequence joins TRBV28 and TRBJ2-5; D might be TRBD1 (6 bases). CDR1 and CDR2 from the germline V gene are MDHEN and SYDVKM. This CDR3 has 14 residues. With 5 bases removed from V and 5 bases from J, the gap between germline ends came to 15 bases. CDR3 sequence (DNA): TGTGCCAGCAGTCTACAGGGTTTACGGGAGACCCAGTACTTC. Encoded protein: CASSLQGLRETQYF. The complete variable domain, with remaining parts taken from reference TRBV28 and TRBJ2-5, reads DVKVTQSSRYLVKRTGEKVFLECVQDMDHENMFWYRQDPGLGLRLIYFSYDVKMKEKGDIPEGYSVSREKKERFSLILESASTNQTSMYLCASSLQGLRETQYFGPGTRLLVL.

The chain uses TRBV18 and TRBJ2-6, with D possibly TRBD1 on 5 matching bases. Trimming removed 2 bases at V and 4 bases at J, with 9 bases between. Germline assignment: CDR1 KGHSH and CDR2 LQKENI. The CDR3 contains 15 residues. The CDR3 spells CASSPNRSGANVLTF. CDR3 nucleotide sequence: TGTGCCAGCTCACCAAACAGGTCCGGGGCCAACGTCCTGACTTTC.

The chain has TRBV7-2 and TRBJ2-2; the D gene could be TRBD1 or TRBD2 (6 bases each). The CDR3 spans 15 residues. V gave up 3 bases and J gave up 2 bases, with 10 bases separating them. Looked up from germline, CDR1 is SGHTA and CDR2 is FQGNSA. DNA for the CDR3: TGTGCCAGCAGCTTCGGGGGCCCCAACACCGGGGAGCTGTTTTTT. Encoded protein: CASSFGGPNTGELFF. The variable domain in full, with the rest retrieved from reference TRBV7-2 and TRBJ2-2, is GAGVSQSPSNKVTEKGKDVELRCDPISGHTALYWYRQSLGQGLEFLIYFQGNSAPDKSGLPSDRFSAERTGGSVSTLTIQRTQQEDSAVYLCASSFGGPNTGELFFGEGSRLTVL.

The chain links TRBV5-1 to TRBJ2-2; D is unclear. V gave up 4 bases and J gave up 0 bases, with 22 bases separating them. In germline, CDR1 is SGHRS, CDR2 YFSETQ. The CDR3 has 19 amino acids. CDR3 DNA: TGCGCCAGCAGCGACTCGGGTCCAGGTACCCCTGCGAACACCGGGGAGCTGTTTTTT. This encodes CASSDSGPGTPANTGELFF.

The gene calls are TRBV7-8 and TRBJ1-2; D remains unclear. Trimming removed 2 bases at V and 0 bases at J, with 4 bases between. The germline gives CDR1 SGHVS, CDR2 FQNEAQ. The CDR3 totals 13 residues. CDR3 sequence: CASSLHPNYGYTF. For the CDR3, the DNA is TGTGCCAGCAGCTTACATCCTAACTATGGCTACACCTTC.

The V and J genes are TRBV7-3 and TRBJ2-1; 11 positions match TRBD2. Trimming removed 5 bases from V and 11 bases from J; junction bases left unmatched: 8. The CDR3 has 14 amino acids. CDR1 and CDR2 (germline): SGHTA, FQGTGA. CDR3 DNA sequence: TGTGCCAGCAGCCTAGGGGGGACTAGCGGCAAGCAGTTCTTC. Its protein is CASSLGGTSGKQFF.

The rearrangement joins TRBV4-1 to TRBJ2-3; 15 nucleotides align to TRBD2. The V segment lost 4 bases and the J segment 0 bases; nucleotides outside the gene matches: 14. The germline CDR1 and CDR2 sequences are MGHRA and YSYEKL. CDR3 size: 21 residues. CDR3 DNA: TGCGCCAGCAGCCTAGAGCCGGGACTAGCGGGGGGCACTACTAGCACAGATACGCAGTATTTT. This gives the protein CASSLEPGLAGGTTSTDTQYF.

The chain is built from TRBV9 and TRBJ2-7; TRBD2 aligns across 8 bases. CDR3 length equals 16 residues. The junction had 5 bases not matched to a gene; V was cut back by 0 bases and J by 0 bases. Germline CDR1 is SGDLS and CDR2 is YYNGEE. The CDR3 loop is CASSVAVAGNSYEQYF. As DNA, the CDR3 is TGTGCCAGCAGCGTAGCTGTAGCGGGAAACTCCTACGAGCAGTACTTC.

The chain combines TRBV3-1 (or the pseudogene TRBV3-2) with TRBJ1-1; D ambiguous. The CDR3 is 14 residues long. Germline-derived CDR1 and CDR2 are LGHDT and YNNKEL (reference sequence). V gave up 1 base and J gave up 3 bases, with 9 bases separating them. CDR3 amino acids: CASSQGGIYTEAFF. CDR3 bases: TGTGCCAGCAGCCAAGGTGGGATTTACACTGAAGCTTTCTTT.

The rearrangement links TRBV18 to TRBJ2-7; tentatively, D is TRBD1 (7 bases). This CDR3 spans 13 amino acids. V was cut by 3 bases and J by 5 bases, with 11 bases left in between. In germline, CDR1 is KGHSH, CDR2 LQKENI. The CDR3 protein is CASSPGGGHEQYF. CDR3 coding DNA: TGTGCCAGCTCACCTGGAGGGGGCCACGAGCAGTACTTC.

This clone is a singleton in its sample. The rearrangement joins TRBV4-2 to TRBJ1-2, with D possibly being TRBD1 (5 bases). Germline CDR1 LGHNA, CDR2 YNFKEQ. The CDR3 contains 16 residues. Trimming left V 2 bases short and J 4 bases short, with 17 bases between. The CDR3 DNA is TGTGCCAGCAGCCAACCCATAAGCCAGGGTACCTATGGCTACACCTTC. As protein: CASSQPISQGTYGYTF.

The chain links TRBV4-3 to TRBJ1-5, with D maybe TRBD1 (5 bases). This CDR3 comprises 16 residues. V lost 0 bases, J lost 5 bases, and 14 bases lay in between. The germline CDR1 and CDR2 sequences are LGHNA and YSLEER. The CDR3 coding sequence is TGCGCCAGCAGCCAAGAACTTGGGCAGGGCGATCAGCCCCAGCATTTT. Translating gives CASSQELGQGDQPQHF.

The genes are TRBV11-2 and TRBJ1-5; no firm D call. Between the trimmed V and J ends, which lost 1 base and 5 bases, there was a span of 6 bases. CDR3 size: 13 residues. Germline V gene sequence: CDR1 SGHAT, CDR2 FQNNGV. CDR3 bases: TGTGCCAGCAGCTTAGTTCGGGATCAGCCCCAGCATTTT. It is translated as CASSLVRDQPQHF.

Notes on this clone: The sample holds other DNA sequences that translate to the same CDR3. The V and J genes are TRBV5-1 and TRBJ1-1, with D unresolved. This CDR3 spans 13 amino acids. In germline, CDR1 is SGHRS, CDR2 YFSETQ. V shed 0 bases and J shed 0 bases, with 3 bases lying between them. The CDR3 reads CASSLVMNTEAFF. CDR3 DNA sequence: TGCGCCAGCAGCTTGGTGATGAACACTGAAGCTTTCTTT.

In its sample, this clone was seen once. The chain links TRBV6-2 or TRBV6-3 to TRBJ2-3, with a weak D call TRBD2 (6 bases). The CDR3 totals 13 residues. The V end was cut by 6 bases, the J end by 5 bases, with 12 bases between. Germline CDR1 reads MNHEY; CDR2 reads SVGEGT. The CDR3 DNA reads TGTGCCAGCAGCGTACCAGCGGGAGATACGCAGTATTTT. Amino acids: CASSVPAGDTQYF.